A single sample is the source of the 31 T cell receptor beta chains below, sequenced in a study of liver allograft versus peripheral blood T cells (dated by TCRdb to 2020 to 2022). Regarding the research as a whole: T cell receptor repertoires present within transplanted livers were compared with repertoires in the peripheral blood of liver transplant recipients.

The sample was run on an Illumina MiSeq. TCRdb redid the processing of the public reads, applying fastp at Q25 and MiXCR, and retained in-frame beta chains. Entries that share a CDR3 protein sequence are merged under the most common genes and DNA. This sample gives some 10,000 distinct CDR3 sequences in total; approximately 17% of them show up just once. The top ten hold around 1.2% of the sample. The receptors were gathered from a human patient who had a liver transplant. After a transplant, some T cells may have been passed on by the graft donor.

This clonotype was recorded many times. The V call is TRBV7-2, the J call TRBJ2-7; unclear D gene. V gave up 2 bases and J gave up 9 bases, with 14 bases separating them. Germline lookup yields CDR1 SGHTA and CDR2 FQGNSA. The CDR3 is 13 residues long. The CDR3 protein is CASSLFLANGQYF. CDR3 in DNA: TGTGCCAGCAGCTTATTTTTAGCAAACGGGCAGTACTTC.

There are many counts of this clonotype. This sequence joins TRBV19 and TRBJ1-5, with D perhaps matching TRBD1 (5 bases). The CDR3 contains 15 residues. Looked up from germline, CDR1 is LNHDA and CDR2 is SQIVND (reference sequence). Trimming removed 3 bases from V and 2 bases from J, with 11 bases in between. In nucleotides, the CDR3 is TGTGCCAGTAGTATCAGGGACGTCCGCAATCAGCCCCAGCATTTT. Translation gives CASSIRDVRNQPQHF. The full variable domain, completed using reference TRBV19 and TRBJ1-5, is DGGITQSPKYLFRKEGQNVTLSCEQNLNHDAMYWYRQDPGQGLRLIYYSQIVNDFQKGDIAEGYSVSREKKESFPLTVTSAQKNPTAFYLCASSIRDVRNQPQHFGDGTRLSIL.

This clonotype is categorized as medium-sized. V is TRBV6-5 and J is TRBJ2-6; D is tentatively TRBD1 or TRBD2 (5 bases each). Germline V CDR1 and CDR2: MNHEY, SVGAGI. Trimming left V 6 bases short and J 3 bases short, with 15 bases between. This CDR3 contains 16 residues. CDR3 in DNA: TGTGCCAGCAGCTTGCGAGGGGCCTATGGGGCCAACGTCCTGACTTTC. This gives the protein CASSLRGAYGANVLTF.

Concerning this clonotype itself: This is likely a read error, given that the CDR3 carries no conserved phenylalanine or tryptophan at its end. The CDR3 sequence: CATSRAPRQGAYEQYL. The CDR3 nucleotides are TGTGCCACCAGCAGAGCTCCCAGACAGGGGGCCTACGAGCAGTACCTC. The chain is built from TRBV15 and TRBJ2-7, with TRBD1 matching over 9 bases. Germline CDR1 LNHNV, CDR2 YYDKDF (reference sequence). Trimming cost V 1 base and J 2 bases; bases outside gene matches: 6. This CDR3 contains 16 residues.

This clonotype was detected a few times. V usage is TRBV12-3 or TRBV12-4 and J usage is TRBJ1-1, with TRBD1 matching over 7 bases. V was pared by 3 bases and J by 4 bases, with 5 bases of the junction left unmatched. This CDR3 comprises 14 residues. DNA for the CDR3: TGTGCCAGCAGTTTCCTGACAGGGCGCACTGAAGCTTTCTTT. Amino acid sequence: CASSFLTGRTEAFF.

Here the CDR3 reads CASRRQGVNTEAFF. The CDR3 DNA is TGTGCCAGCAGAAGACAGGGGGTAAACACTGAAGCTTTCTTT. V and J are TRBV12-3 or TRBV12-4 and TRBJ1-1; 9 bases match TRBD1. This CDR3 spans 14 amino acids. With V trimmed by 6 bases and J by 2 bases, 4 bases remained unmatched.

Remarks on this clonotype: One base away lies a much larger clone, so this may be a sequencing read error. This chain links TRBV5-4 with TRBJ1-1; perhaps TRBD1 as D (6 bases). This CDR3 has 16 amino acids. Per the germline V gene, CDR1 is SGHNT and CDR2 is YYREEE (reference sequence). V was pared by 7 bases and J by 3 bases, with 22 bases between. This chain's CDR3 is CASGYGGARGDTEAFF. CDR3 nucleotides: TGTGCCAGCGGCTATGGGGGGGCGAGGGGGGACACTGAAGCTTTCTTT.

About this clonotype: This may be a read error, as it is one base from a much larger clone. This rearrangement joins TRBV18 to TRBJ1-3; a possible D gene is TRBD1 (5 bases). The CDR3 length is 15 residues. In germline, CDR1 is KGHSH, CDR2 LQKENI. This CDR3 reads CASSPSRDSGNTKYF. CDR3 bases: TGTGCCAGCTCACCATCCAGGGACTCTGGAAACACCAAATATTTT.

The chain employs TRBV10-1 and TRBJ1-5, with a weak D call TRBD1 (6 bases). This CDR3 comprises 13 residues. From germline, CDR1 is WNHNN and CDR2 SYGVQD (reference sequence). Trimming pared 4 bases from V and 7 bases from J, leaving 11 bases between. The CDR3 region has the DNA TGCGCCAGCAGTGGGGGGGCTCGACAGCCCCAGCATTTT. Amino acid sequence: CASSGGARQPQHF.

This clonotype counts as medium-sized. The V gene is TRBV18, the J gene TRBJ1-1; 8 positions match TRBD1. This CDR3 region has 14 residues. Unmatched junction bases numbered 6, after V lost 6 bases and J lost 3 bases. Germline loops: CDR1 KGHSH, CDR2 LQKENI. In nucleotides, the CDR3 is TGTGCCAGCTCGCAACAGGGGGGAGACACTGAAGCTTTCTTT. This sequence encodes CASSQQGGDTEAFF. The full variable domain, completed using reference TRBV18 and TRBJ1-1, is NAGVMQNPRHLVRRRGQEARLRCSPMKGHSHVYWYRQLPEEGLKFMVYLQKENIIDESGMPKERFSAEFPKEGPSILRIQQVVRGDSAAYFCASSQQGGDTEAFFGQGTRLTVV.

Concerning this clonotype itself: A much larger clone lies one base from this, so it may be a read error. The chain uses TRBV19 and TRBJ1-3; TRBD1 matches 9 bases. There are 16 residues in the CDR3. Germline V gene lookup returns CDR1 LNHDA and CDR2 SQIVND (reference sequence). CDR3 nucleotide sequence: TGTGCCAGTAGTATCCGACAGGGGGAAGGTGGAAACAACATATATTTT. This sequence encodes CASSIRQGEGGNNIYF.

The chain uses TRBV30 and TRBJ1-4; D not resolved. V was clipped by 4 bases and J by 5 bases, with 5 bases between them. CDR1 is GTSNPN and CDR2 is SVGIG in the germline V gene (reference sequence). The CDR3 contains 11 residues. The CDR3 DNA is TGTGCCTGGAATAGCAATGAAAAACTGTTTTTT. Its translation is CAWNSNEKLFF.

This clonotype is medium-sized (0.01 to 0.1%). The rearrangement joins TRBV18 to TRBJ2-1; TRBD1 matches at 7 bases. The germline CDR1 and CDR2 sequences are KGHSH and LQKENI. The CDR3 has 13 amino acids. Trimming at V came to 6 bases and at J to 4 bases, leaving 3 bases not matched to a gene. The CDR3 DNA is TGTGCCAGCTCCTCGGGACAGTACAATGAGCAGTTCTTC. As protein: CASSSGQYNEQFF. The complete variable domain, with remaining parts taken from reference TRBV18 and TRBJ2-1, reads NAGVMQNPRHLVRRRGQEARLRCSPMKGHSHVYWYRQLPEEGLKFMVYLQKENIIDESGMPKERFSAEFPKEGPSILRIQQVVRGDSAAYFCASSSGQYNEQFFGPGTRLTVL.

On this clonotype itself: This may stem from a read error, because a much larger clone lies one nucleotide away. The chain combines TRBV6-1 with TRBJ1-1; weak D call: TRBD1 (5 bases). There are 14 residues in the CDR3. Trimming left V 3 bases short and J 4 bases short, with 12 bases between. Germline assignment: CDR1 MNHNS and CDR2 SASEGT. In DNA form, the CDR3 reads TGTGCCAGCAGTGACAGGGCGTTGGGCACTGAAGCTTTCTTT. Protein sequence: CASSDRALGTEAFF.

The sample holds many counts of this clonotype. V and J are TRBV7-2 and TRBJ2-7; D gene uncertain. CDR3 size: 15 residues. V was shortened by 7 bases and J by 0 bases, with 16 bases between the two germline ends. The germline gives CDR1 SGHTA, CDR2 FQGNSA. DNA for the CDR3: TGTGCCAGCACGCGCGGCGGTGCCCCCTCCTACGAGCAGTACTTC. Translation: CASTRGGAPSYEQYF.

Within the sample, this clonotype is medium-sized (0.01 to 0.1%). J is TRBJ1-6 and V is TRBV7-9, with D uncertain. Germline CDR1 SEHNR, CDR2 FQNEAQ (reference sequence). There are 12 residues in the CDR3. V was cut by 5 bases and J by 7 bases, with 6 bases left in between. The CDR3 DNA is TGTGCCAGCAGCACCGACAATTCACCCCTCCACTTT. Its protein is CASSTDNSPLHF. Full variable domain (missing parts from reference TRBV7-9 and TRBJ1-6): DTGVSQNPRHKITKRGQNVTFRCDPISEHNRLYWYRQTLGQGPEFLTYFQNEAQLEKSRLLSDRFSAERPKGSFSTLEIQRTEQGDSAMYLCASSTDNSPLHFGNGTRLTVT.

By sample share, this clonotype is medium-sized. This chain connects TRBV6-5 to TRBJ1-1; 8 bases are a match to TRBD1. The CDR3 consists of 14 residues. V dropped 4 bases and J dropped 1; count of bases not matched to a gene: 2. CDR1 MNHEY and CDR2 SVGAGI come from the germline V gene. The CDR3: CASSWTGTNTEAFF. In DNA form, the CDR3 reads TGTGCCAGCAGTTGGACAGGGACGAACACTGAAGCTTTCTTT.

Many counts were recorded for this clonotype. The J gene is TRBJ1-5, the V gene TRBV6-1; 8 bases align to TRBD1. Germline V gene data show CDR1 as MNHNS and CDR2 as SASEGT. The CDR3 has 15 amino acids. V was clipped by 7 bases and J by 1 base; unmatched bases: 6. The CDR3 DNA follows: TGTGCCAGCAATTACAGGGGGGGGAGCAATCAGCCCCAGCATTTT. It translates to CASNYRGGSNQPQHF.

This clonotype turned up a few times. V is TRBV18 and J is TRBJ2-1; D call uncertain. CDR3 size: 15 residues. Germline values: CDR1 KGHSH, CDR2 LQKENI. Trimming took 5 bases from V and 5 from J, leaving 16 bases between them. CDR3 nucleotide sequence: TGTGCCAGCTCAGCGACCCATAGGAGAGACAATGAGCAGTTCTTC. This translates into CASSATHRRDNEQFF.

This clonotype has more than one count but fewer than ten. The chain recombines TRBV15 with TRBJ1-5; 8 nucleotides match TRBD1. The V segment lost 0 bases and the J segment 5 bases; nucleotides outside the gene matches: 6. This CDR3 has 16 amino acids. Germline lookup yields CDR1 LNHNV and CDR2 YYDKDF (reference sequence). The CDR3: CATSREGQGAYQPQHF. DNA for the CDR3: TGTGCCACCAGCAGAGAGGGTCAGGGGGCTTATCAGCCCCAGCATTTT. The entire variable domain, with the rest obtained from reference TRBV15 and TRBJ1-5, is as follows: DAMVIQNPRYQVTQFGKPVTLSCSQTLNHNVMYWYQQKSSQAPKLLFHYYDKDFNNEADTPDNFQSRRPNTSFCFLDIRSPGLGDTAMYLCATSREGQGAYQPQHFGDGTRLSIL.

Many counts were recorded for this clonotype. The chain recombines TRBV6-1 with TRBJ1-5; TRBD1 matches 11 bases. The CDR3 extends over 17 amino acids. Germline V gene sequence: CDR1 MNHNS, CDR2 SASEGT. Trimming removed 4 bases from V and 5 bases from J; junction bases left unmatched: 10. DNA for the CDR3: TGTGCCAGCAGTGTTCCCCCCGGGACAGGGGGATATCAGCCCCAGCATTTT. It yields the protein CASSVPPGTGGYQPQHF.

This clonotype rates as medium-sized. V gene TRBV29-1 combines with J gene TRBJ2-2, with TRBD1 matching 9 bases. This CDR3 comprises 15 residues. CDR1 is SQVTM, CDR2 ANQGSEA, per germline. V was clipped by 6 bases and J by 7 bases; unmatched bases: 12. CDR3 protein: CSVAWAGTGFGELFF. As DNA, the CDR3 is TGCAGCGTCGCATGGGCCGGGACAGGGTTCGGGGAGCTGTTTTTT.

The genes are TRBV19 and TRBJ2-5, with 9 bases identical to TRBD1. V was pared by 1 base and J by 1 base, with 1 base of the junction left unmatched. Germline V gives CDR1 LNHDA, CDR2 SQIVND (reference sequence). This CDR3 has 15 amino acids. The CDR3 coding sequence is TGTGCCAGTAGTATAGGGACAGGGGTCCAAGAGACCCAGTACTTC. Residues: CASSIGTGVQETQYF.

This clonotype came up a few times. The CDR3 sequence: CASSLGRAGNEKLFF. CDR3 nucleotide sequence: TGTGCCAGCAGCTTAGGCAGGGCCGGGAATGAAAAACTGTTTTTT. The gene calls are TRBV7-9 and TRBJ1-4; TRBD1 is a possible D gene (5 bases). This CDR3 region has 15 residues. CDR1 and CDR2 (germline): SEHNR, FQNEAQ (reference sequence). Trimming cost V 1 base and J 5 bases, with 11 bases left between them. Looking up the rest from reference TRBV7-9 and TRBJ1-4 gives the full variable domain: DTGVSQNPRHKITKRGQNVTFRCDPISEHNRLYWYRQTLGQGPEFLTYFQNEAQLEKSRLLSDRFSAERPKGSFSTLEIQRTEQGDSAMYLCASSLGRAGNEKLFFGSGTQLSVL.

In its sample, this clonotype is medium-sized. The gene calls are TRBV6-2 or TRBV6-3 and TRBJ1-1, with D tentatively TRBD1 (5 bases). Germline V gene data show CDR1 as MNHEY and CDR2 as SVGEGT. This CDR3 is 13 amino acids long. Trimming took off 2 bases at V and 3 bases at J, with 7 bases between the two ends. The CDR3 region has the DNA TGTGCCAGCAGTTACGTGGGGGACACTGAAGCTTTCTTT. Translation gives CASSYVGDTEAFF.

This chain uses TRBV6-5 with TRBJ1-1; D is ambiguous. This CDR3 contains 13 residues. Germline CDR1 and CDR2: MNHEY and SVGAGI. V lost 5 bases, J lost 0 bases, and 7 bases lay in between. CDR3 in DNA: TGTGCCAGCAGTAGAGTCATGAACACTGAAGCTTTCTTT. Protein sequence: CASSRVMNTEAFF.

This clonotype was recorded at least ten times. The J gene is TRBJ2-1, the V gene TRBV6-6; D is unresolved. CDR3 length: 12 amino acids. Germline-derived CDR1 and CDR2 are MNHNY and SVGAGI (reference sequence). Trimming cost V 2 bases and J 4 bases, with 3 bases left between them. The CDR3 coding sequence is TGTGCCAGCAGTTACCAATACAATGAGCAGTTCTTC. Protein sequence: CASSYQYNEQFF.

The CDR3 sequence: CSAQDRERSPLHF. CDR3 in DNA: TGCAGTGCTCAAGACAGGGAAAGGTCACCCCTCCACTTT. J is TRBJ1-6 and V is TRBV20-1, with 7 positions matching TRBD1. CDR1 is DFQATT, CDR2 SNEGSKA, per germline (reference sequence). V gave up 5 bases and J gave up 10 bases; unmatched junction bases: 8. The CDR3 runs 13 residues.

Ten or more counts support this clonotype. V and J are TRBV18 and TRBJ2-2, with no clear D. Germline V gene lookup returns CDR1 KGHSH and CDR2 LQKENI. The CDR3 sequence is 16 residues long. The V end lost 0 bases, the J end lost 0 bases, and 8 bases lay between the germline ends. CDR3 protein: CASSPPGSPNTGELFF. The CDR3 DNA reads as TGTGCCAGCTCACCACCGGGATCACCGAACACCGGGGAGCTGTTTTTT.

In its sample, this clonotype was seen many times. The genes are TRBV16 and TRBJ1-6; no clear D gene. The length of the CDR3 is 12 residues. Trimming cost V 1 base and J 10 bases, with 5 bases left between them. Germline CDR1 is KGHSY and CDR2 is FQNENV. Here the CDR3 reads CASSQLSSPLHF. CDR3 nucleotide sequence: TGTGCCAGCAGCCAATTGTCGTCACCCCTCCACTTT.

This clonotype was picked up a small number of times. The CDR3 DNA is TGTGCCAGCAGTGAAGGGTTAAAGATTATGATATACAATGAGCAGTTCTTC. Protein sequence: CASSEGLKIMIYNEQFF. The chain employs TRBV6-1 and TRBJ2-1; D is uncertain. V lost 1 base and J lost 4, with 17 bases in between. This CDR3 is 17 amino acids long. The germline V gene has CDR1 MNHNS and CDR2 SASEGT.